A single T cell receptor beta chain is shown here with its context. This CDR3 has 14 residues. Germline V gene data show CDR1 as SGHRS and CDR2 as YFSETQ. The ends lost 3 bases at V and 6 bases at J; junction bases unmatched: 6. The data are from a study of T cells in localized non-small cell lung cancer. Using immunoSEQ multiplex PCR, the repertoire was profiled, and TCRdb retains in-frame clones only, with some absent. The sample has tens of thousands of clones; around 89% are singletons. Sequencing was performed on peripheral blood, taken before any cancer treatment. The genes are TRBV5-1 and TRBJ2-7; TRBD2 matches 10 bases. The TCR originated in an older female donor with stage III squamous cell lung carcinoma. CDR3 DNA: TGCGCCAGCAGCTCGGGACTAGCGATGTTCGAGCAGTACTTC. Translated: CASSSGLAMFEQYF.